These 15 T cell receptor beta chains were sequenced from one sample in a study of response to subunit inactivated influenza vaccine. MiXCR, applied by TCRdb to the RT-PCR reads, yields one record per CDR3 protein. The sample includes hundreds of thousands of distinct CDR3 sequences, 15% to 19% seen only once; the top ten take around a tenth. The sequenced sample was PBMCs from blood, obtained 12 days after vaccination. The source of these receptors is a man in his forties or fifties who received an inactivated influenza vaccine.

This clonotype was counted ten times or more. The V gene is TRBV20-1, the J gene TRBJ2-1, with D perhaps given as TRBD1 or TRBD2 (5 bases each). Germline V lookup: CDR1 DFQATT, CDR2 SNEGSKA (reference sequence). Trimming removed 0 bases at V and 8 bases at J, with 14 bases between. This CDR3 has 14 residues. The CDR3 loop reads CSARDERGWDEQFF. The CDR3 DNA reads as TGCAGTGCTAGAGATGAGAGGGGTTGGGATGAGCAGTTCTTC.

This clonotype came up many times. CDR3 coding DNA: TGTGCCAGCAGCCCTCGACACACGTACCAAGAGACCCAGTACTTC. It is translated as CASSPRHTYQETQYF. The V and J genes are TRBV5-5 and TRBJ2-5, with D uncertain. The CDR3 loop spans 15 amino acids. Germline assignment: CDR1 SGHKS and CDR2 YYEKEE (reference sequence). V was trimmed by 4 bases and J by 0 bases, leaving 13 bases between them.

In this sample, this clonotype turned up a few times. The CDR3, as DNA: TGTGCCATCAGTGAAGCAGGGGGTACCACAGATACGCAGTATTTT. Translated, it gives CAISEAGGTTDTQYF. The chain carries TRBV10-3 and TRBJ2-3; 7 bases line up with TRBD1. The germline gives CDR1 ENHRY, CDR2 SYGVKD. The CDR3 sequence is 15 residues long. The V segment lost 3 bases and the J segment 2 bases; nucleotides outside the gene matches: 5.

The V call is TRBV6-2 or TRBV6-3, the J call TRBJ2-1; D is undetermined. The V end was cut by 8 bases, the J end by 10 bases, with 12 bases between. The CDR3 loop spans 11 amino acids. Germline CDR1 and CDR2: MNHEY and SVGEGT. The CDR3 DNA sequence: TGTGCCAGCTACGGGCTTGAGGAGCAGTTCTTC. It translates to CASYGLEEQFF.

This clonotype was detected only a few times. The chain has TRBV9 and TRBJ2-2; tentatively, D is TRBD2 (6 bases). The CDR3 runs to 15 residues. The V and J ends lost 0 bases and 9 bases respectively, with 15 bases between them. Germline loops: CDR1 SGDLS, CDR2 YYNGEE. CDR3: CASSVEGAGFRELFF. The CDR3 DNA follows: TGTGCCAGCAGCGTAGAAGGGGCGGGATTCCGGGAGCTGTTTTTT.

This clonotype has a handful of counts. The V gene is TRBV24-1, the J gene TRBJ2-6; D not resolved. Trimming removed 4 bases at V and 4 bases at J, with 7 bases between. This CDR3 is built from 14 residues. The germline V gene has CDR1 KGHDR and CDR2 SFDVKD. The CDR3 region is CATSDPTGANVLTF. As DNA, the CDR3 is TGTGCCACCAGTGACCCGACCGGGGCCAACGTCCTGACTTTC.

This clonotype has a count of ten or more. This chain connects TRBV12-3 or TRBV12-4 to TRBJ2-5; D remains unclear. Trimming left V 3 bases short and J 6 bases short, with 11 bases between. CDR3 length: 13 residues. Written as DNA, the CDR3 is TGTGCCAGCAGTTTGGGCTACTCCCAGACCCAGTACTTC. It codes for CASSLGYSQTQYF.

The gene calls are TRBV4-1 and TRBJ1-4; a possible D gene is TRBD1 (6 bases). In germline, CDR1 is MGHRA, CDR2 YSYEKL. The V end was cut by 0 bases, the J end by 5 bases, with 13 bases between. The CDR3 length is 16 residues. This CDR3 is CASSQDESDSNEKLFF. The CDR3 coding sequence is TGCGCCAGCAGCCAAGACGAATCGGACAGCAATGAAAAACTGTTTTTT.

This clonotype came up a few times. The chain employs TRBV10-3 and TRBJ2-1; the D is unclear. Trimming stripped 5 bases from V and 5 bases from J, with 16 bases between. Germline V gene data show CDR1 as ENHRY and CDR2 as SYGVKD. The CDR3 contains 15 residues. CDR3 amino acids: CAISIFTAGNNEQFF. The CDR3 DNA sequence: TGTGCCATCAGTATTTTCACCGCAGGAAACAATGAGCAGTTCTTC.

This clonotype appeared a few times. The chain links TRBV3-1 to TRBJ2-1, with D possibly TRBD2 on 5 matching bases. CDR1 and CDR2 (germline): LGHDT, YNNKEL (reference sequence). The CDR3 extends over 15 amino acids. With 5 bases removed from V and 0 bases from J, the gap between germline ends came to 11 bases. The CDR3 reads CASSSDWSSYNEQFF. The CDR3 region has the DNA TGTGCCAGCAGCTCGGACTGGAGCTCCTACAATGAGCAGTTCTTC.

The V and J genes are TRBV5-6 and TRBJ2-7; no reliable D call. The CDR3 is made up of 12 amino acids. Germline V gives CDR1 SGHDT, CDR2 YYEEEE. V was clipped by 5 bases and J by 9 bases, with 15 bases between them. The CDR3 DNA reads as TGTGCCAGCAGGGCGGTTGGTGGGGTGCAGTACTTC. This translates into CASRAVGGVQYF.

The V gene is TRBV12-3 or TRBV12-4, the J gene TRBJ2-1; TRBD2 agrees at 14 bases. The V segment lost 8 bases and the J segment 10 bases; nucleotides outside the gene matches: 10. The CDR3 totals 15 residues. The CDR3 bases are TGTGCCAGCTCTTCGGGACTAGCGGGAGTCAGGGAGCAGTTCTTC. Amino acid sequence: CASSSGLAGVREQFF.

The chain has TRBV5-6 and TRBJ2-5; D assignment may be TRBD1 or TRBD2 (6 bases each). Germline V gene sequence: CDR1 SGHDT, CDR2 YYEEEE. V was cut by 2 bases and J by 5 bases, with 16 bases left in between. The CDR3 covers 15 residues. CDR3 residues: CASSFGSGAGETQYF. CDR3 nucleotides: TGTGCCAGCAGCTTCGGTTCAGGGGCGGGGGAGACCCAGTACTTC.

The chain has TRBV28 and TRBJ1-2; D perhaps matches TRBD1 (6 bases). The CDR3 covers 14 residues. Germline V lookup: CDR1 MDHEN, CDR2 SYDVKM. Trimming cost V 4 bases and J 5 bases, with 14 bases left between them. CDR3 nucleotide sequence: TGTGCCAGCAGTTCAGGACAGAGGGTTTATGGCTACACCTTC. Translation gives CASSSGQRVYGYTF.

J is TRBJ2-1 and V is TRBV2, with 11 bases aligning to TRBD2. CDR3 length: 15 amino acids. The J segment lost 2 bases and the V segment lost 6 bases, leaving 3 bases of the junction unmatched. Germline V gives CDR1 SNHLY, CDR2 FYNNEI. The CDR3 DNA reads TGTGCCAGCAGAGAGACTAGCGGGGCCTACAATGAGCAGTTCTTC. This codes for CASRETSGAYNEQFF.